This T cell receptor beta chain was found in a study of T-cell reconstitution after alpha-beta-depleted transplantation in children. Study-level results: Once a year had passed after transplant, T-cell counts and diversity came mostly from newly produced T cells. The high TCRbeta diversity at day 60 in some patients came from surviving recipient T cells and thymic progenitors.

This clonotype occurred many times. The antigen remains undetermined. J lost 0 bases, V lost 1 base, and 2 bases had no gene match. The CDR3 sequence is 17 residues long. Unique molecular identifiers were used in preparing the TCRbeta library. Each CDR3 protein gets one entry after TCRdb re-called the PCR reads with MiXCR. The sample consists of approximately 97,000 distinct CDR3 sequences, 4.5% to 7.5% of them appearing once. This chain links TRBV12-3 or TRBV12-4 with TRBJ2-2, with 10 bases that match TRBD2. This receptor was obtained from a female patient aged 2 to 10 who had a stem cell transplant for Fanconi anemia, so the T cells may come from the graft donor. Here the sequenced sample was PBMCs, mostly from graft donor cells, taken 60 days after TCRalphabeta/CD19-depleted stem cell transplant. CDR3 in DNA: TGTGCCAGCAGTTTAGTGAGCGGGGGGGCGAACACCGGGGAGCTGTTTTTT. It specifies CASSLVSGGANTGELFF.